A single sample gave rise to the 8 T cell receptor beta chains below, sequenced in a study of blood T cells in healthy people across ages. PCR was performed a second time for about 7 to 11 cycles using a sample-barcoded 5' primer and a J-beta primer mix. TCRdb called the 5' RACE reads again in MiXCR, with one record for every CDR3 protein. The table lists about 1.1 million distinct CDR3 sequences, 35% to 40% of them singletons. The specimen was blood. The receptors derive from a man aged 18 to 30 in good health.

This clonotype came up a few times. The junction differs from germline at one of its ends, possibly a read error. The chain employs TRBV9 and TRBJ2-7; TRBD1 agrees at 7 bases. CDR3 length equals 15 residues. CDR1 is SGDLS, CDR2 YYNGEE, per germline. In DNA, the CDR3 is TGTGCAAGCAGCGTGGGGACAGCCGCGGGTTACGAGCAGTACTTC. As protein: CASSVGTAAGYEQYF.

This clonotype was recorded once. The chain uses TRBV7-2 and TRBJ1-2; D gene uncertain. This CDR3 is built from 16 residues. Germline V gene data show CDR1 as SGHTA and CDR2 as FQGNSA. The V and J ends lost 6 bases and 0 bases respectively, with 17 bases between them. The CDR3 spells CASSYPRDDSNYGYTF. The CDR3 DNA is TGTGCCAGCAGTTATCCCCGGGATGACTCTAACTATGGCTACACCTTC.

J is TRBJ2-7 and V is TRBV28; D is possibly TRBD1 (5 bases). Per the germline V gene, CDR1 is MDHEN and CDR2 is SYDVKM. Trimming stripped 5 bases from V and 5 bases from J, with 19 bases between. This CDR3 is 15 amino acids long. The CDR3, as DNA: TGTGCCAGCAGTCTTCTGATGGCCGGACAACACGAGCAGTACTTC. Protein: CASSLLMAGQHEQYF. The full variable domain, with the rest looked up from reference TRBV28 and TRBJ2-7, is DVKVTQSSRYLVKRTGEKVFLECVQDMDHENMFWYRQDPGLGLRLIYFSYDVKMKEKGDIPEGYSVSREKKERFSLILESASTNQTSMYLCASSLLMAGQHEQYFGPGTRLTVT.

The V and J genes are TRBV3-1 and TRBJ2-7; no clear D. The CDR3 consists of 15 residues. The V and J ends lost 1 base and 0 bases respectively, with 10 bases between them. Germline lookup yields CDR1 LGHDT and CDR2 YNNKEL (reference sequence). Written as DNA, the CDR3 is TGTGCCAGCAGCCAAGTGGGGATTCGCTCCTACGAGCAGTACTTC. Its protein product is CASSQVGIRSYEQYF.

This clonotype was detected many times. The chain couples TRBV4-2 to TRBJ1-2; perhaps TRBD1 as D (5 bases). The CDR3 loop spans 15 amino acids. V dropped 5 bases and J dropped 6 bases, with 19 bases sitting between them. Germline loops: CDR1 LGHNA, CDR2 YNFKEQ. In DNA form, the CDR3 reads TGTGCCAGCAGCATACCGGGACGGACTGTAAATGGCTACACCTTC. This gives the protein CASSIPGRTVNGYTF.

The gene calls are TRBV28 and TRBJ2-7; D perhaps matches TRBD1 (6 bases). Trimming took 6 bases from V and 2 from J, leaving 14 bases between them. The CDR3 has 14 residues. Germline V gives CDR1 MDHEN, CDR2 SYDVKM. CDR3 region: CASRPGQRAYEQYF. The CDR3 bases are TGTGCCAGCAGGCCAGGACAGAGGGCCTACGAGCAGTACTTC. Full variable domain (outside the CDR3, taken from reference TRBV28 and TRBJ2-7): DVKVTQSSRYLVKRTGEKVFLECVQDMDHENMFWYRQDPGLGLRLIYFSYDVKMKEKGDIPEGYSVSREKKERFSLILESASTNQTSMYLCASRPGQRAYEQYFGPGTRLTVT.

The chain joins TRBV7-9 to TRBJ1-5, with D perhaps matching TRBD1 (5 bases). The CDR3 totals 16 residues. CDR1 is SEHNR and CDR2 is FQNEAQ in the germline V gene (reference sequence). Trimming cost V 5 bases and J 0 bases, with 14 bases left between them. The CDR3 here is CASSPIWGDSNQPQHF. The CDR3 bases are TGTGCCAGCAGCCCGATATGGGGGGATAGCAATCAGCCCCAGCATTTT.

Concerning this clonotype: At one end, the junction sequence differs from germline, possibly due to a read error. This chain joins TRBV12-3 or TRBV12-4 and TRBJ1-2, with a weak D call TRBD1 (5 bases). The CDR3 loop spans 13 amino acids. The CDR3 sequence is CASSSEGNYGYTF. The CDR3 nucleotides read TGTGCCAGCAGTTCGGAGGGGAACTATGGCTATACCTTC.